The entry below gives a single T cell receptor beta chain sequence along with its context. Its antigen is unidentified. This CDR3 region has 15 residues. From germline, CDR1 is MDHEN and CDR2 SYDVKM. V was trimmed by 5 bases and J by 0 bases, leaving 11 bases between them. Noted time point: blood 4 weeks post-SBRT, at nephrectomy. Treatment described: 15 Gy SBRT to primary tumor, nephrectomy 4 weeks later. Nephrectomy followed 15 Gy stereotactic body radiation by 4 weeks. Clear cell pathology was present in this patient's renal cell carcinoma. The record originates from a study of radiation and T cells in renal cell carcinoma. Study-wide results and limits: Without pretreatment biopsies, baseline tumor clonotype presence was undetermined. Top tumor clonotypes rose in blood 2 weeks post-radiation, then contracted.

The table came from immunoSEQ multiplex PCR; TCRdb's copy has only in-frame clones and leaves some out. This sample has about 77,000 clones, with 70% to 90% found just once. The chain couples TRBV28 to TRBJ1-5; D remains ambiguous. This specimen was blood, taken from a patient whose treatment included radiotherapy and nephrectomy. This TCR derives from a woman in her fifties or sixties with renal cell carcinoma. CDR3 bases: TGTGCCAGCAGTCCTGGAGACATTAGCAATCAGCCCCAGCATTTT. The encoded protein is CASSPGDISNQPQHF.